This T cell receptor (beta chain) was profiled in a study of cytomegalovirus exposure and HLA in healthy donors (TCRdb year 2017). With regard to the full study: According to an earlier analysis of a few hundred of the donors, about 179 million T cells yielded 117 million unique TCR beta sequences and approximately 280 Gb of sequence data. Approximately 310 gigabases of sequencing data and around 80 million unique TCR sequences made up an early release that covered 500 to 700 HLA-typed donors. Among the approximately 400 genotyped donors, roughly 80% belonged to the genetic ancestry cluster associated with self-reported Caucasian donors. The study was designed to test whether signatures of past pathogen exposure could be identified by cataloging public T cell receptors. The T cell repertoires of about 700 subjects were profiled by immunosequencing and related to cytomegalovirus serostatus. Along with the roughly 700-subject first cohort, a separate validation cohort of over a hundred different subjects was used. The study combined high-throughput TCR immunosequencing, statistical association of individual TCRs with disease status, and machine learning to predict cytomegalovirus infection status. To study patterns of TCR occurrence, a later analysis re-analyzed previously published TCR beta repertoires from 550 to 800 donors and added high-resolution HLA genotyping. The later analysis used no new phenotypic data to find candidate immune exposures, relying instead on TCR beta sequences and their occurrence across donors. An earlier analysis of around 580 of the donors used high-throughput TCR beta sequencing to judge whether each TCR beta V gene segment behaved as functional or pseudogenic. Donor age, sex, ethnicity and CMV serostatus were compiled alongside the repertoire data. Genome-wide SNP genotypes for about 55% of the 666 donors were used in a later genetic analysis, which treated that subset as a discovery cohort. All discovery cohort repertoires had been generated on a single sequencing platform. HLA typing included class I and class II loci at four-digit resolution. Typing coverage differed by locus: A, B, C, DRB1 and DQB1 were typed in roughly 620-640 donors, DQA1 in roughly 510, DPA1 in around 610, and DPB1 in about 450. About 5 DR-DQ haplotypes were handled as single units for association and clustering, since linkage in the cohort was strong. On average, 235,054 unique TCR beta nucleotide sequences were sequenced per donor among more than 350 genotyped donors of the cohort, with around 19% of those sequences being non-productive.

Study-wide conclusions, independent of this receptor: This cohort had only TCR beta chains sequenced, and the lack of alpha or paired-chain data limited which features could be detected. A later analysis found that most CMV-associated TCR beta chains appeared HLA-restricted, with HLA associations seemingly driven largely by CMV exposure. The study gave a list of more than 150 TCR beta chains associated with cytomegalovirus. CMV serostatus was the only immune exposure information available for the cohort. A further reported finding was that TCR beta sequences accurately predicted the HLA-A and HLA-B alleles for most subjects in the first cohort. Linkage disequilibrium might explain the correlated functional status among segregating V segments, but an unknown experimental factor could not be excluded. The classifier was reported to diagnose cytomegalovirus status with high specificity and sensitivity in both the original cohort and the validation cohort. Compared with the approximately 600-donor mean, donors in an Asian-associated ancestry cluster had fewer N-insertions in productive TCRs, according to a later genetic analysis. According to a later analysis, parvovirus B19, influenza, CMV and Epstein-Barr virus appeared linked to several top co-occurrence clusters. Compared with equally common non-associated chains, HLA-associated TCR beta chains in a later analysis were more clonally expanded and had lower generation probabilities. Most TCR sequences were seen in very few donors, while some public TCRs were found in many individuals. A later analysis found that TCR association rates varied across HLA loci, with DRB1 alleles showing the most associated TCRs and HLA-C alleles the fewest. Roughly uniform sequencing depth across donors was assumed in presence/absence analyses, although this assumption may not hold. In vitro tests confirmed that a few of the cytomegalovirus-associated TCR beta chains recognize cytomegalovirus antigens. According to the authors, the approach could potentially be generalized to other disease states and immunological phenotypes. Assigning TCR associations to individual alleles was difficult when HLA alleles, especially DR and DQ, strongly co-occurred. In a later genetic analysis, a missense DCLRE1C variant was associated with V-gene and J-gene trimming of TCR beta chains, and the association was replicated in an independent cohort. Because some donors lacked HLA typing at each locus, the association tests relied only on the typed subset. A group of highly shared sequence variants was considered likely to be a technical artifact of the sequencing pipeline. Some IMGT-functional V segments, including TRBV6-2 and TRBV6-3, could not be told apart with the 87-base-pair reads, so those segments were excluded. Specific HLA alleles were associated with over 15,000 TCR beta sequences at a false discovery rate of 0.05 in a later analysis. In an earlier analysis of over 550 of the donors, most TCR beta V segments were observed in productive rearrangements about 87% or about 30% of the time, broadly matching IMGT annotations. Because counts were too low, roughly 18 rarely observed V segments, including chromosome 9 orphons, were left out of the earlier analysis of a few hundred of the donors.

Library creation used the immunoSEQ multiplex PCR assay. For the multiplex PCR, a mixture combining 60 forward primers for TCR Vbeta segments and 13 reverse primers for TCR Jbeta segments was used. A multiplex PCR assay on genomic DNA amplified the CDR3 region of rearranged TCR beta genes. Amplified TCR beta libraries were sequenced as 87-base-pair reads on the Illumina HiSeq System. The source study handled its data this way. A later analysis tallied 75 million to 95 million unique TCR beta chains across the 666 repertoires, and 10 million to 11 million of those chains were shared by two or more donors. Raw reads were error-corrected and collapsed into unique sequences with a nearest-neighbor algorithm that merged closely related sequences to remove PCR and sequencing errors. V, D and J gene segments were assigned by aligning CDR3 sequences to IMGT reference sequences. For a sequence to be retained, at least a six-nucleotide match to both a V gene segment and a J gene segment was required. Rearrangements were called productive when the CDR3 lacked stop codons and stayed in frame with V and J; all others were non-productive. Following IMGT convention, CDR3 was defined as the stretch from the second conserved V-encoded cysteine to the conserved J-encoded phenylalanine. The earlier analysis of 587 of the donors excluded sequences that lacked an unambiguous match to a single V gene segment. In an earlier analysis of around 600 of the donors, V segments were called functional above 56.7% productive rearrangements and were called segregating when the between-donor standard deviation exceeded 5%. A statistical classification framework was built for diagnosing cytomegalovirus status from the catalog of TCR beta chain sequences. V and J gene assignment, in a later analysis, came from comparing TCR nucleotide sequences with IMGT/GENE-DB human TR gene sequences. Using the TCRdist pipeline, a later analysis assigned CDR3 sequences along with most-parsimonious VDJ recombination scenarios. In a later analysis, every TCR beta chain was defined by the combination of its CDR3 amino acid sequence and its V-gene family, and reads without a unique V-gene family were dropped. In a later analysis, several hundred highly shared, low-generation-probability nucleotide sequences were removed to address suspected cross-contamination and a sequencing artifact. In a later analysis, a clonal expansion index for each public chain was calculated from normalized within-repertoire ranks of inferred template counts. In a later analysis, generation probabilities were computed using a VDJ recombination model fitted to out-of-frame rearrangements, and the results were checked against IGoR. In a later analysis, hypergeometric tests were used to score TCR-TCR, TCR-HLA and TCR-CMV co-occurrence, with a repertoire-size bias correction applied to TCR pairs. A later analysis estimated false discovery rates by permuting HLA or CMV assignments 20 times. A later analysis grouped co-occurring TCRs with DBSCAN, adding TCRdist sequence similarity when clustering within HLA-allele-positive subsets. For co-occurrence clustering, repertoires with fewer than 30,000 or more than 120,000 public chains were excluded, along with roughly 5 repertoires with anomalous nucleotide sharing. What TCRdb holds here is the immuneACCESS table cut down to in-frame rearrangements. Part of the clones is not present; checked against another copy, under half of the missing clones reflect an unresolved V gene, and the others are unexplained. V and J calls and clone size come straight from that table; D and trimming were deduced from the DNA. This sample has around 230,000 clones in its table, and 82% of those were observed once. Around 6% of the sample rests with the top ten.

Remarks on this clone: The target of this receptor is not known. Base qualities are not recorded, but no much larger clone differs from it by a single base.

The cohort consisted of fewer than 700 healthy bone marrow donors. At the time of sampling, every cohort member was nominally healthy, though immune exposures that went unrecorded were likely present. The donor tested CMV seropositive and was one of the 289 seropositive cohort members. Each donor provided a peripheral blood sample, and peripheral blood mononuclear cells were used for TCR beta sequencing. Genomic DNA extraction from the blood cell samples was performed with the Qiagen DNeasy Blood Extraction Kit. The germline V gene gives CDR1 as SGHVS and CDR2 as FQNEAQ. The CDR3 has 16 amino acids, counting the end cysteine and phenylalanine. Only the CDR3 DNA is retained, 48 bases long and in frame from the first base. Trimming takes 2 bases from V and 6 bases from J, and the germline ends sit 16 bases apart.

The sequenced sample consisted of PBMCs. The sequence was obtained from a man aged 35 to 55 in good health and CMV-seropositive. This chain joins TRBV7-8 to TRBJ2-2, and possibly TRBD1, on 5 matching bases. The sequence in DNA is TGTGCCAGCAGCTTATTGAGGCAGGGAAACGCCGGGGAGCTGTTTTTT. The translation is CASSLLRQGNAGELFF.